Described below is a single T cell receptor (beta chain) sequence and its context. This clone's antigen is unknown. Within one base of it there is no much larger clone, and no base qualities were kept. A FACSAria II was used to sort memory CD4+ T cells, defined as single viable CD3+CD4+CD8-CD45RO+ cells. CMV serostatus was determined with a Roche Elecsys assay detecting serum IgG against CMV pp150, pp28, p38 and p52. After the samples were thawed, total CD4+ T cells were enriched through positive selection using CD4 magnetic microbeads. The samples came from a different study that was designed specifically to examine the CD4+ T cell memory repertoire. Peripheral blood mononuclear cells were isolated and cryopreserved according to standard operating procedures, and serum was stored at -80 degrees C. CD3-PerCP (BW264/56), CD4-APC (RPA-T4), CD45RO-PE (UCHT1) and CD8-Pacific Orange (3B5) antibodies were used for staining, and non-viable cells were excluded with Sytox blue.

This sample stems from a study of memory CD4+ T cells and cytomegalovirus serostatus (dated by TCRdb to between 2018 and 2020). The study in broad terms: The roughly 35 healthy Belgian adults in the cohort included 9 who were CMV seropositive and some 25 who were CMV seronegative. CD4+ memory TCRbeta repertoires of a Belgian cohort with known cytomegalovirus serostatus were sequenced in order to replicate a published TCR-based CMV serostatus classifier. Broad study findings and their caveats: The original-framework classifier achieved a median bootstrapped AUC of 0.95 with a 95% CI of 0.76-1.00 on the Belgian cohort. The results were interpreted as suggesting that the CMV-associated TCR signature is largely present in the CD4+ memory repertoire. Among the approximately 160 previously reported CMV-associated TCRbeta sequences, 67 showed up in the CD4+ memory repertoires, with each one found in between one and five individuals. For predicting CMV serostatus, the median bootstrapped AUC was roughly 0.95 using the original framework and over 0.9 using a US-trained random forest. Only CD4+CD45RO+ memory cells were sequenced, in contrast to the original study, which included naive and memory CD4+ and CD8+ populations.

Including cysteine and phenylalanine, the CDR3 has 11 amino acids. The only DNA kept is the CDR3, 33 bases in frame from the first base. The germline V gene sets CDR1 to SNHLY and CDR2 to FYNNEI. Trimming at the junction amounts to 9 bases on V and 4 bases on J, and the germline ends lie 7 bases apart. Genomic DNA was extracted from sorted cells with the Quick-DNA Microprep Kit. Amplification of TCRbeta DNA was done with the immunoSEQ hsTCRbeta kit, following the protocol from the manufacturer. TCRbeta libraries were sequenced on an Illumina MiSeq instrument. The study's processing was this. Following removal of out-of-frame sequences, 2,204,828 distinct TCRbeta sequences were retained, with an average of around 67,000 per individual. Two values were used to score each individual: the count of around 150 previously reported CMV-associated TCRbeta sequences and the total count of productive distinct TCRbeta sequences. A beta-binomial model was reimplemented in Python, and scikit-learn random forests with default parameters were trained on US cohort data. Classifier performance on the Belgian cohort was summarized as median AUC with percentile confidence intervals calculated over 10,000 bootstrap iterations. TCRdb carries this immuneACCESS record with in-frame sequences only. Its versions omit some clonotypes, under half of them owing to an unresolved V gene in the studies checked, with the rest unexplained. The V and J calls and the clone size are those of that table, but D and trimming were determined from the DNA. Recorded for this sample are some 46,000 clones; around three quarters of them occurred a single time. Clones ranked in the top ten supply 1.1% of the sample.

The sequence is built from TRBV2 and TRBJ1-3; confidence is insufficient to name the D gene. The clonotype comes from an adult in good health and CMV-seronegative. Input material: memory CD4+ T cells from blood. The CDR3 has the sequence CASGLGNTIYF. The nucleotide sequence is TGTGCCAGTGGTTTGGGAAACACCATATATTTT.